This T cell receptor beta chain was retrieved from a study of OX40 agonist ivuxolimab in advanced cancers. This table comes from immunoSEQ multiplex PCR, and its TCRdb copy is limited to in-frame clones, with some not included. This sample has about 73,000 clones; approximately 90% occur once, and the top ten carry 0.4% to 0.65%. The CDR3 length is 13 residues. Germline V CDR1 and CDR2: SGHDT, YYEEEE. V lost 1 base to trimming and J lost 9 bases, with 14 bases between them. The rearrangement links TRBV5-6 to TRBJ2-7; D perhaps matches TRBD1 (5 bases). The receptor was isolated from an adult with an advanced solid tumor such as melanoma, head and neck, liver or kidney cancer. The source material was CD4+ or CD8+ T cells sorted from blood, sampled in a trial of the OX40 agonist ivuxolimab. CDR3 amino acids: CASSLRGTTGQYF. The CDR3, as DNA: TGTGCCAGCAGCTTGAGGGGTACTACGGGGCAGTACTTC.